This TCR beta chain was retrieved from a study of cytomegalovirus exposure and HLA in healthy donors. Whole-study findings and limits: Later, an analysis found that common viral pathogens appeared to be linked with several of the most significant clusters. Reports showed the classifier diagnosing cytomegalovirus status with high specificity and sensitivity.

The germline V gene encodes CDR1 LGHNA and CDR2 YSLEER. Between the trimmed V and J ends, which lost 0 bases and 0 bases, there was a span of 12 bases. CDR3 size: 17 residues. The PCR used 60 Vbeta and 13 Jbeta primers. Libraries were prepared by immunoSEQ multiplex PCR; TCRdb keeps only in-frame clonotypes and omits some of them. The sample contains around 97,000 clones, around 80% of which appear only once. Regarding this clone: Its target is unknown.

The chain uses TRBV4-3 and TRBJ2-1; TRBD2 might be the D (6 bases). The source material was PBMCs. The TCR sequence derives from a woman aged 18 to 35 in good health and CMV-seropositive. The CDR3 spells CASSQDLRGASYNEQFF. The CDR3 nucleotides are TGCGCCAGCAGCCAAGATTTACGCGGGGCCTCCTACAATGAGCAGTTCTTC.